The source of this TCR beta chain is a study of T cells expressing NK-cell markers. As for the study in general: Out of eight donors sequenced, seven tested HCMV-seropositive and the remaining one seronegative.

Per germline, CDR1 SQVTM and CDR2 ANQGSEA. The CDR3 runs to 12 residues. Remarks on this clonotype: Its antigen is as yet unknown.

TCRdb re-called the 5' RACE reads; one entry per CDR3 protein, DNA not given. In all, the sample yields approximately 170,000 distinct CDR3 sequences. Study conclusions and caveats: In more than 5 donors, dominant CD3+CD56+NKG2C+ clones formed about 1.0-8% of CD8+ cells.

Sequenced input: blood T cells: a sorted CD56 or NKG2C T cell subset, CD4+ or CD8+ T cells, or bulk PBMC T cells (not recorded which). This receptor was obtained from a man aged 18-70 years in good health. The V call is TRBV29-1, the J call TRBJ2-5; TCRdb lists TRBD2, though no DNA is available to test this call. Here the CDR3 reads CSVESGPETQYF.